The subject of this entry is one TCR beta chain. Its antigen remains unknown. Clones were sequenced by immunoSEQ multiplex PCR, and TCRdb holds only the in-frame ones, with some missing. Here the sample spans approximately 77,000 clones, roughly 90% being singletons. Trimming took off 8 bases at V and 3 bases at J, with 11 bases between the two ends. The CDR3 spans 13 residues. CDR1 and CDR2 (germline): MNHNY, SVGAGI (reference sequence). This sample was included in a study of T cell responses to AZD1222 COVID-19 vaccine. Overall study findings and caveats: None of the repertoires were sampled until the peak T cell response had passed.

The specimen comprised peripheral blood, sampled 28 days after the second AZD1222 dose. The clonotype comes from an adult who received the AZD1222 COVID-19 vaccine. The J gene is TRBJ1-5, the V gene TRBV6-6; tentatively, D is TRBD1 (5 bases). CDR3 protein: CASGAGFNQPQHF. The CDR3, as DNA: TGTGCCAGCGGGGCAGGTTTCAATCAGCCCCAGCATTTT.